The T cell receptor beta chain described here comes from a study of cytotoxic CD8 clonotypes in ibrutinib-treated CLL (dated by TCRdb to about 2021). At the level of the whole study: The cohort had eleven to twelve relapsed/refractory and under 16 treatment-naive patients; about 17 were IGHV unmutated. Partial responses were observed in roughly 24 patients and complete responses in 2; after a median follow-up of roughly 62 months, remission was maintained in 14 patients and progression was observed in approximately 12. All remission and progressive disease samples were collected while patients were still receiving ibrutinib. Cryopreserved peripheral blood mononuclear cells were collected at three points: before therapy, at response, and at either sustained remission or disease progression. Response samples were taken after a median of around 13 months on treatment, ranging from about 6 to 40 months. Longitudinal samples were obtainable from about 30% of the roughly 86 participants in the trial. An average of 255,043 productive templates and 94,082 productive rearrangements was obtained per sample.

The count of this clone is one. Its antigen has not been determined. Base qualities are not at hand, and no much larger clone is one base apart. Broader findings and caveats from the paper: Clonality increased at ibrutinib response, stayed stable in sustained remission, and fell back toward baseline at progression. At baseline, clonality was higher than in age-matched healthy donors and showed a strong correlation with circulating CD8+ T-cell counts. Sampling times were not matched between sustained-remission and progressing patients, and lymph node repertoires were not studied. Public clonotypes were rare and either shrank or stayed stable during treatment, and the rise in clonality at ibrutinib response reflected expansion of private clonotypes.

A MiSeq instrument was used for deep resolution sequencing, which targeted depths ranging from 1 in 1 million up to 1 in 200,000 T cells, with coverage averaging 10x for each clonotype. TCR beta libraries were generated with the immunoSEQ hsTCRB Kit. Per the authors' processing: The data were analyzed with ImmunoSEQ Analyzer and ImmunoSEQ Data Assistant, and V, D and J gene assignments followed IMGT definitions. Clonality, which ranges from 0 to 1, was calculated as one minus the normalized Shannon entropy of productive rearrangement frequencies. Public clonotype analysis was restricted to overrepresented clonotypes comprising at least 0.05% of each patient's repertoire. Repertoires from 10 to 15 age-matched healthy donors in immuneACCESS were used as clonality controls. TCRdb took over this immuneACCESS table, retaining in-frame rearrangements with V and J assigned. Such tables are incomplete; in checked studies, under half of the missing clones stem from an unresolved V gene, and the remainder is unexplained. V, J and clone size are those of that table, while D and trimming were read from the DNA. For this sample the table gives 150,000 or so clones, of which approximately 80% were detected only once. In total, the top ten clones hold roughly 2% of the sample.

The time point label, read with the paper, signifies: eleven to twelve months on ibrutinib. For TCR beta library preparation, roughly 2.1 micrograms of genomic DNA were isolated from cryopreserved PBMCs. Longitudinal blood samples from CLL patients on ibrutinib monotherapy underwent high-throughput TCR beta sequencing. The patients took part in an open-label, single-center phase 2 trial of ibrutinib monotherapy. As encoded in the germline V gene, CDR1 is MDHEN while CDR2 is SYDVKM. Unmatched junction bases come to 10, with V trimmed by 5 bases and J by 6 bases. The CDR3 covers 16 residues, taking in both the cysteine and the phenylalanine. Just CDR3 DNA is preserved here, 48 bases in frame from base 1.

The chain is assembled from TRBV28 and TRBJ2-4; 10 central nucleotides agree with TRBD2. Sample: PBMCs, taken after 12 months of ibrutinib treatment. The TCR was taken from a human donor with chronic lymphocytic leukemia. The DNA sequence follows: TGTGCCAGCAGTCCTCCTAGCGGGAGTAGGGTAAACATTCAGTACTTC. Its translation is CASSPPSGSRVNIQYF.